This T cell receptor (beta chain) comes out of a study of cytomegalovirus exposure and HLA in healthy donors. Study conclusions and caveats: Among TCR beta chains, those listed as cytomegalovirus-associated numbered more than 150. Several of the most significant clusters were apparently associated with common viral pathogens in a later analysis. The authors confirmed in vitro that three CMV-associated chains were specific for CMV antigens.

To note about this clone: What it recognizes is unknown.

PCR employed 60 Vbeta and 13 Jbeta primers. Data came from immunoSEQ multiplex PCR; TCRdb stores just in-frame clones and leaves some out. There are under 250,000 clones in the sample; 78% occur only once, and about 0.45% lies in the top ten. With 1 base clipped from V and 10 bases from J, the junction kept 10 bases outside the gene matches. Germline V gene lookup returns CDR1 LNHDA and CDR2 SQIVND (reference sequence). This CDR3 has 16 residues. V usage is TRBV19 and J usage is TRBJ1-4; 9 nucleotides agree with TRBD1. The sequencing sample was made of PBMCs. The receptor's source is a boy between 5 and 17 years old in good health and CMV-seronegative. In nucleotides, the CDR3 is TGTGCCAGTAGTATAGGCCGTACAGGGGGCGCGGGAAAACTGTTTTTT. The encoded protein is CASSIGRTGGAGKLFF. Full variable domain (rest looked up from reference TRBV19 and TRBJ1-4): DGGITQSPKYLFRKEGQNVTLSCEQNLNHDAMYWYRQDPGQGLRLIYYSQIVNDFQKGDIAEGYSVSREKKESFPLTVTSAQKNPTAFYLCASSIGRTGGAGKLFFGSGTQLSVL.